A selection of T cell receptor beta chains follows, all from one sample in a study of CD8+CD57+ T cells in acquired aplastic anemia. Using its own MiXCR run on the reads, TCRdb lists one record per CDR3 protein. The data contain over 150,000 distinct CDR3 sequences, about 54% of them seen just once; the ten biggest clones take up about 12%. Source material: sorted CD4+, CD8+, or CD8+CD57+ T cells (not recorded which) from PBMCs. These receptor sequences come from a human donor with aplastic anemia. Each CDR3 is given with its conserved first and last residue. A D gene is named only where the DNA matches it firmly. Not every row has a clone size; where given, it reads once, few, many or a size class.

>TRBJ1-6|.|TRBV12-3/TRBV12-4|.
TGTGCCAGCAGCCCCACTGGACGGTATAATTCACCCCTCCACTTT
CASSPTGRYNSPLHF
>TRBJ2-2|.|TRBV4-2|TRBD2
TGTGCCAGCAGCCCTACTAGCGGGGGGGCCGCCACCGGGGAGCTGTTTTTT
CASSPTSGGAATGELFF
>TRBJ1-1|many|TRBV20-1|TRBD1
TGCAGTGCTAGAGACCCGACAGGGGGGGACACTGAAGCTTTCTTT
CSARDPTGGDTEAFF
>TRBJ2-2|.|TRBV10-3|.
TGTGCCATCAGGACGGGGGTAGACCGGACCGGGGAGCTGTTTTTT
CAIRTGVDRTGELFF
>TRBJ2-3|once|TRBV7-8|.
TGTGCCAGCATCGCGGGGCGGTGGACTGGGAGCACAGATACGCAGTATTTT
CASIAGRWTGSTDTQYF
>TRBJ1-6|.|TRBV10-3|TRBD1
TGTGCCATCAGTGGGACAGGGGGCAAATCACCCCTCCACTTT
CAISGTGGKSPLHF
>TRBJ2-2|few|TRBV15|.
TGTGCCACCAGCGCCCGACGCGAGACCGGGGAGCTGTTTTTT
CATSARRETGELFF
>TRBJ2-7|.|TRBV20-1|.
TGCAGTGCTAGGGTCACACGGGAGCAGTACTTC
CSARVTREQYF
>TRBJ1-6|.|TRBV4-3|.
TGCGCCAGCAGCCAAGCGGGGAGCTCCTATAATTCACCCCTCCACTTT
CASSQAGSSYNSPLHF
>TRBJ2-7|once|TRBV9|.
TGTGCCAGCAGTCCTGCTGACCCTTGGGGGGCAGGCGGCTACGAGCAGTACTTC
CASSPADPWGAGGYEQYF
>TRBJ2-7|.|TRBV2|TRBD2
TGTGCCAGCAGTGAAACGTTAGCGGGAGCGGGGCAGTACTTC
CASSETLAGAGQYF
>TRBJ1-1|once|TRBV5-1|TRBD1
TGCGCCAGCAGCCCCGCCGGGACAGGGCGAAACACTGAAGCTTTCTTT
CASSPAGTGRNTEAFF
>TRBJ1-5|few|TRBV15|.
TGTGCCACCAGCATATTGCGGGGGAGCAATCAGCCCCAGCATTTT
CATSILRGSNQPQHF
>TRBJ1-1|few|TRBV10-2|TRBD1
TGCGCCAGCAGTGTGACAGGGGACCTGAACACTGAAGCTTTCTTT
CASSVTGDLNTEAFF
>TRBJ2-7|many|TRBV19|TRBD1
TGTGCCAGTAGTACGACAGGGACCGAGCAGTACTTC
CASSTTGTEQYF
>TRBJ2-7|.|TRBV2|.
TGTGCCAGCACCTTACTTTTCTACGAGCAGTACTTC
CASTLLFYEQYF
>TRBJ2-7|.|TRBV29-1|.
TGCAGCGTTGGGGACTGGGGAAGTAACGAGCAGTACTTC
CSVGDWGSNEQYF
>TRBJ2-7|many|TRBV20-1|.
TGCAGTGCCACGGGCAGGAGGAGCTCCTACGAGCAGTACTTC
CSATGRRSSYEQYF
>TRBJ2-7|.|TRBV7-6|TRBD1
TGTGCCAGCAGCTTAGGTCTCGACAGGGTGGTTCTGTACTTC
CASSLGLDRVVLYF
>TRBJ2-5|.|TRBV20-1|TRBD1
TGCAGTGCCAGGGGACAGTCATGGGGAGAGACCCAGTACTTC
CSARGQSWGETQYF
>TRBJ2-7|.|TRBV20-1|.
TGCAGTGCTAGTACGGGGCTCTACGAGCAGTACTTC
CSASTGLYEQYF
>TRBJ2-3|once|TRBV20-1|TRBD2
TGCAGTGCTAGAAAAGCGGGGGGGCTGGGAGATACGCAGTATTTT
CSARKAGGLGDTQYF
>TRBJ1-2|many|TRBV5-8|.
TGTGCCAGCAGCCCGGACGGTAGTCCTAACTATGGCTACACCTTC
CASSPDGSPNYGYTF
>TRBJ2-5|.|TRBV7-9|.
TGTGCCAGCAGGAGGGGAGGCGGTGAAGAGACCCAGTACTTC
CASRRGGGEETQYF
>TRBJ2-5|.|TRBV2|.
TGTGCCAGCAGTGTTGGTTCTTTTGGTGAGACCCAGTACTTC
CASSVGSFGETQYF
>TRBJ1-1|.|TRBV2|.
TGTGCCACCAGTGATGCGGGGGGGGAGCATGAAGCTTTCTTT
CATSDAGGEHEAFF
>TRBJ1-3|.|TRBV29-1|TRBD1
TGCAGCGTAGCGACAGGGTCTGGAAACACCATATATTTT
CSVATGSGNTIYF
>TRBJ1-2|once|TRBV2|.
TGTGCCAGCAGTGAAGGGGAGCGTTATGGCTACACCTTC
CASSEGERYGYTF
>TRBJ2-3|.|TRBV6-2/TRBV6-3|.
TGTGCCAGCAGTTACGGCGGCCTCCGCCCAGATACGCAGTATTTT
CASSYGGLRPDTQYF
>TRBJ2-6|.|TRBV4-2|TRBD1
TGTGCCAGCAGCCAAGATAGCAGGGGACAGGGGGCCAACGTCCTGACTTTC
CASSQDSRGQGANVLTF
>TRBJ1-2|.|TRBV25-1|TRBD1
TGTGCCAGCACCAACCGGACAGGCGGGAGGTATGGCTACACCTTC
CASTNRTGGRYGYTF
>TRBJ1-2|.|TRBV29-1|TRBD1
TGCAGCGTATCGGGATCACCGGGACAGGGCCCTTATGGCTACACCTTC
CSVSGSPGQGPYGYTF
>TRBJ1-2|.|TRBV20-1|TRBD1
TGCAGTGCTACGGACAGGGGTGACTATGGCTACACCTTC
CSATDRGDYGYTF
>TRBJ1-6|.|TRBV5-6|.
TGTGCCAGCAGCTCCTCAGGGGCCCTGTATAATTCACCCCTCCACTTT
CASSSSGALYNSPLHF
>TRBJ2-1|few|TRBV11-2|TRBD2
TGTGCCAGCAGCCTTAGCGGGGGGGCGGGATACAATGAGCAGTTCTTC
CASSLSGGAGYNEQFF
>TRBJ1-2|many|TRBV7-8|.
TGTGCCAGCAGCTTAGGGGCAGGGTTGAACTATGGCTACACCTTC
CASSLGAGLNYGYTF
>TRBJ1-5|many|TRBV6-1|.
TGTGCCAGCAGTACGCCGGGCCCTAATCAGCCCCAGCATTTT
CASSTPGPNQPQHF
>TRBJ1-4|many|TRBV6-6|.
TGTGCCAGCAGTTACGTACGGGGGACGGGAGAAAAACTGTTTTTT
CASSYVRGTGEKLFF
>TRBJ2-5|.|TRBV9|TRBD2
TGTGCCAGCAGCGCGCGGGGGGCAAGGAAAGAGACCCAGTGCTTC
CASSARGARKETQCF
>TRBJ1-3|.|TRBV5-1|.
TGCGCCAGCAGCAGGGAGACTGGAAACACCATATATTTT
CASSRETGNTIYF
>TRBJ2-7|many|TRBV7-6|TRBD1
TGTGCCAGCAGCTCAGGGGGCGGATCCTACGAGCAGTACTTC
CASSSGGGSYEQYF
>TRBJ2-1|many|TRBV4-1|TRBD1
TGCGCCAGCAGCCTACGGGACAGGGACAATGAGCAGTTCTTC
CASSLRDRDNEQFF
>TRBJ2-1|.|TRBV6-1|.
TGTGCCAGCAGCATGACTGGAAGCTCCTACAATGAGCAGTTCTTC
CASSMTGSSYNEQFF
>TRBJ2-1|many|TRBV20-1|.
TGCAGTGCTTCCCAGGACTATCCGAGCTCCTACAATGAGCAGTTCTTC
CSASQDYPSSYNEQFF
>TRBJ2-5|few|TRBV7-3|.
TGTGCCAGCAGCTTGGAAGGGTGGGAGACCCAGTACTTC
CASSLEGWETQYF
>TRBJ2-7|.|TRBV20-1|.
TGCAGTGCTAGACCTACTAATCATTCGGGTTCCTACGAGCAGTACTTC
CSARPTNHSGSYEQYF
>TRBJ1-1|many|TRBV27|.
TGTGCCACTGCAGCCTCTATGAACACTGAAGCTTTCTTT
CATAASMNTEAFF
>TRBJ2-3|many|TRBV15|.
TGTGCCACCAGCACGCGTCGCCAAGATACGCAGTATTTT
CATSTRRQDTQYF
>TRBJ1-2|.|TRBV25-1|.
TGTGCTAATCGACAGAACGACTATGGCTACACCTTC
CANRQNDYGYTF
>TRBJ2-1|few|TRBV4-2|TRBD2
TGTGCCAGCAGCCCGGATAATACGGGGGGATGGTACAATGAGCAGTTCTTC
CASSPDNTGGWYNEQFF
>TRBJ2-1|once|TRBV20-1|TRBD1
TGCAGTGCTTCGGACAGGGAATACAGTGAGCAGTTCTTC
CSASDREYSEQFF
>TRBJ1-2|few|TRBV2|TRBD1
TGTGCCAGCAGACCTGGACAGGGGGCATCTGGCTACACCTTC
CASRPGQGASGYTF
>TRBJ1-2|few|TRBV15|.
TGTGCCACCAGCAGAGTAGGTGGTCTCTATGGCTACACCTTC
CATSRVGGLYGYTF
>TRBJ2-1|many|TRBV5-1|TRBD2
TGCGCCAGCAGCTTTAAGTGGGGGGGTAACAATGAGCAGTTCTTC
CASSFKWGGNNEQFF
>TRBJ2-1|once|TRBV10-3|.
TGTGCCATCAGTGATCTGGTGAAAAGCTCCTACAATGAGCAGTTCTTC
CAISDLVKSSYNEQFF